These T cell receptor beta chains were read from a single sample in a study of T cell responses to AZD1222 COVID-19 vaccine. Libraries were prepared by immunoSEQ multiplex PCR; TCRdb keeps only in-frame clonotypes and omits some of them. The sample shows approximately 150,000 clones, 91% of them seen only once. The sequencing used peripheral blood, collected on day 0 of AZD1222 vaccination. The source is an adult in good health. Both conserved end residues are part of each CDR3. The D gene is left open where the match is weak. Part of the rows lack a size; the others show once, few, many or a class for expanded clones.

abundance: -
j_gene: TRBJ1-3
v_gene: TRBV20-1
d_gene: -
CDR3aa: CSARGGNTIYF
CDR3nt: TGCAGTGCTAGAGGAGGAAACACCATATATTTT

abundance: -
j_gene: TRBJ1-1
v_gene: TRBV11-2
d_gene: TRBD1
CDR3aa: CASSDHRGLTEAFF
CDR3nt: TGTGCCAGCAGCGACCACAGGGGGCTCACTGAAGCTTTCTTT

abundance: -
j_gene: TRBJ1-1
v_gene: TRBV2
d_gene: -
CDR3aa: CASSEIVRRNTEAFF
CDR3nt: TGTGCCAGCAGTGAAATAGTACGGAGAAACACTGAAGCTTTCTTT

abundance: -
j_gene: TRBJ1-2
v_gene: TRBV15
d_gene: TRBD1
CDR3aa: CATSSRTGYPGYTF
CDR3nt: TGTGCCACCAGCAGTCGGACAGGGTACCCTGGCTACACCTTC

abundance: -
j_gene: TRBJ2-1
v_gene: TRBV11-1
d_gene: TRBD1
CDR3aa: CASSLGGTGSHEQFF
CDR3nt: TGTGCCAGCAGCTTAGGCGGGACAGGGTCGCATGAGCAGTTCTTC

abundance: few
j_gene: TRBJ1-5
v_gene: TRBV19
d_gene: -
CDR3aa: CASSIDGFGRTSNQPQHF
CDR3nt: TGTGCCAGTAGTATAGATGGTTTCGGCAGGACCAGCAATCAGCCCCAGCATTTT

abundance: once
j_gene: TRBJ1-2
v_gene: TRBV6-1
d_gene: -
CDR3aa: CASSEYFGAWEGYTF
CDR3nt: TGTGCCAGCAGTGAATACTTCGGGGCCTGGGAGGGCTACACCTTC

abundance: -
j_gene: TRBJ1-1
v_gene: TRBV10-3
d_gene: -
CDR3aa: CAIRGLNTEAFF
CDR3nt: TGTGCCATCCGGGGACTGAACACTGAAGCTTTCTTT

abundance: -
j_gene: TRBJ2-3
v_gene: TRBV3-1/TRBV3-2
d_gene: -
CDR3aa: CASSRGPNTDTQYF
CDR3nt: TGTGCCAGCAGCCGGGGACCCAACACAGATACGCAGTATTTT

abundance: -
j_gene: TRBJ2-5
v_gene: TRBV7-2
d_gene: -
CDR3aa: CASSLIGRGGAQETQYF
CDR3nt: TGTGCCAGCAGCTTAATAGGACGCGGCGGGGCTCAAGAGACCCAGTACTTC

abundance: -
j_gene: TRBJ1-5
v_gene: TRBV2
d_gene: -
CDR3aa: CASRARDNQPQHF
CDR3nt: TGTGCCAGCAGGGCCAGGGACAATCAGCCCCAGCATTTT

abundance: -
j_gene: TRBJ1-5
v_gene: TRBV2
d_gene: -
CDR3aa: CASTQEVGNQPQHF
CDR3nt: TGTGCCAGCACCCAAGAAGTCGGGAACCAGCCCCAGCATTTT

abundance: -
j_gene: TRBJ1-1
v_gene: TRBV11-2
d_gene: -
CDR3aa: CASSDRAGLNTEAFF
CDR3nt: TGTGCCAGCAGCGATAGGGCGGGGTTGAACACTGAAGCTTTCTTT

abundance: -
j_gene: TRBJ2-1
v_gene: TRBV11-3
d_gene: -
CDR3aa: CASSFRPVGYNEQFF
CDR3nt: TGTGCCAGCAGCTTCAGGCCCGTGGGATACAATGAGCAGTTCTTC

abundance: -
j_gene: TRBJ1-4
v_gene: TRBV5-8
d_gene: -
CDR3aa: CASSSRDVATNEKLFF
CDR3nt: TGTGCCAGCAGTTCCAGGGACGTTGCAACTAATGAAAAACTGTTTTTT

abundance: -
j_gene: TRBJ1-2
v_gene: TRBV6-5
d_gene: -
CDR3aa: CASSYTVRDDYGYTF
CDR3nt: TGTGCCAGCAGTTACACCGTACGGGACGACTATGGCTACACCTTC